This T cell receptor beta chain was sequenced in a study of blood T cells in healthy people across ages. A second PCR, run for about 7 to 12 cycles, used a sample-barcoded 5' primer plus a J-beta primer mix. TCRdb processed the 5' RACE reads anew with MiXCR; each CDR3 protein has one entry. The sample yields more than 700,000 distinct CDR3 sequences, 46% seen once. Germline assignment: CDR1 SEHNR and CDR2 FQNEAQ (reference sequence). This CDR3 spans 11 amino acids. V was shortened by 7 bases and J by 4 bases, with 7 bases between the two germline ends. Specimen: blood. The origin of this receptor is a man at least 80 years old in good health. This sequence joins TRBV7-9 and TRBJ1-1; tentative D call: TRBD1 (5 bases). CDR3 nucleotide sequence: TGTGCCAGCACGACAGCCACTGAAGCTTTCTTT. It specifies CASTTATEAFF.